This T cell receptor beta chain was recorded in a study of blood T cells in healthy people across ages. Through a sample-barcoded 5' primer and a J-beta primer mix, a second PCR was run for 7 to 11 cycles. TCRdb fed the 5' RACE reads into MiXCR, producing one record per CDR3 protein. The repertoire holds approximately 700,000 distinct CDR3 sequences, about 30% seen once, with 15% in the top ten. Germline V CDR1 and CDR2: DFQATT, SNEGSKA (reference sequence). The CDR3 consists of 15 residues. Trimming removed 3 bases from V and 2 bases from J; junction bases left unmatched: 5. This clonotype was detected many times.

Sequencing input: blood. This TCR was sampled from a woman aged 80 or over in good health. J is TRBJ2-3 and V is TRBV20-1; 10 nucleotides line up with TRBD2. The CDR3, as DNA: TGCAGTGCTAGTCAACTAGCGGGGATCACAGATACGCAGTATTTT. Protein: CSASQLAGITDTQYF.